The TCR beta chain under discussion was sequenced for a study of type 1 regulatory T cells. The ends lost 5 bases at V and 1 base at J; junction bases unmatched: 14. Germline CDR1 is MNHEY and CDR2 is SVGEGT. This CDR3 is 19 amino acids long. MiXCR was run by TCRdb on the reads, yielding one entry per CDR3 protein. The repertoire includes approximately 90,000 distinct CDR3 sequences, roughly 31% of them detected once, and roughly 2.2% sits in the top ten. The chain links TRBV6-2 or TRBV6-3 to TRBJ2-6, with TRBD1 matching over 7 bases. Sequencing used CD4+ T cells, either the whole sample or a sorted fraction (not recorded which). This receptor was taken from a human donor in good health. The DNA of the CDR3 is TGTGCCAGCAGTCGTAACCCGGGACAGCTCCTATCTGGGGCCAACGTCCTGACTTTC. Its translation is CASSRNPGQLLSGANVLTF.